These T cell receptor beta chains were read from a single sample in a study of blood T cell repertoires in COVID-19. Measured with immunoSEQ multiplex PCR; TCRdb has only the in-frame clones, and not every one. The table has more than 110,000 clones, roughly 85% seen once. Sequenced: PBMCs or T cells enriched from blood (not recorded which). These receptors all stem from a woman in her forties or fifties who had recovered from COVID-19. The CDR3 runs from the conserved cysteine through the conserved F or W. D genes are given only for firm matches. Only some rows state a clone size, as once, few, many or a class for expanded clones.

>TRBJ2-3|.|TRBV7-3|many
CASSTGPDTQYF
TGTGCCAGCAGCACAGGCCCAGATACGCAGTATTTT
>TRBJ1-6|TRBD1|TRBV5-1|.
CASSLQGASDSPLHF
TGCGCCAGCAGCTTGCAGGGGGCGTCGGATTCACCCCTCCACTTT
>TRBJ2-7|.|TRBV18|.
CASSPPSSEQYF
TGTGCCAGCTCACCCCCTAGCAGCGAGCAGTACTTC
>TRBJ1-1|.|TRBV30|.
CAWRDQGGTEAFF
TGTGCCTGGAGGGACCAGGGAGGGACTGAAGCTTTCTTT
>TRBJ1-2|TRBD1|TRBV28|few
CASCQGALGYTF
TGTGCCAGCTGCCAGGGGGCGCTTGGCTACACCTTC
>TRBJ2-7|.|TRBV7-9|.
CASSLSRGFYEQYF
TGTGCCAGCAGCTTATCTCGGGGATTCTACGAGCAGTACTTC
>TRBJ1-2|TRBD1|TRBV2|.
CASRVDRGQRNGYTF
TGTGCCAGCAGAGTCGACAGGGGGCAAAGGAATGGCTACACCTTC
>TRBJ2-1|.|TRBV11-3|.
CASSPLAENEQFF
TGTGCCAGCAGCCCGTTAGCGGAGAATGAGCAGTTCTTC
>TRBJ1-2|TRBD1|TRBV2|.
CASSHGSRTGDYGYTF
TGTGCCAGCAGTCACGGATCTAGGACAGGGGATTATGGCTACACCTTC
>TRBJ2-7|TRBD2|TRBV5-8|.
CASSLVGGLAGGAYEQYF
TGTGCCAGCAGCTTGGTTGGTGGACTAGCGGGGGGGGCCTACGAGCAGTACTTC
>TRBJ2-7|TRBD2|TRBV7-8|.
CASSSNGLAGGRKYF
TGTGCCAGCAGCTCCAACGGACTAGCGGGGGGCCGGAAGTACTTC
>TRBJ1-1|.|TRBV7-9|.
CASSLSKGMNTEAFF
TGTGCCAGCAGCTTATCAAAGGGGATGAACACTGAAGCTTTCTTT
>TRBJ1-2|.|TRBV7-9|.
CASSPQGGDLSPNYGYTF
TGTGCCAGCAGCCCACAAGGGGGGGACCTCTCCCCGAACTATGGCTACACCTTC
>TRBJ1-4|TRBD1|TRBV2|.
CASQGATTNEKLFF
TGTGCCAGCCAGGGGGCTACAACTAATGAAAAACTGTTTTTT
>TRBJ2-5|TRBD1|TRBV18|.
CASSPQMTGSAETQYF
TGTGCCAGCTCACCCCAAATGACAGGGTCGGCAGAGACCCAGTACTTC
>TRBJ2-3|.|TRBV27|.
CASSFAEPDTQYF
TGTGCCAGCAGTTTTGCGGAACCAGATACGCAGTATTTT
>TRBJ1-1|.|TRBV19|.
CASSTGWTEAFF
TGTGCCAGTAGTACAGGGTGGACTGAAGCTTTCTTT
>TRBJ1-5|.|TRBV24-1|.
CATAGDNQPQHF
TGTGCCACCGCAGGGGACAATCAGCCCCAGCATTTT
>TRBJ1-1|TRBD1|TRBV18|.
CASSPPGTVMNTEAFF
TGTGCCAGCTCACCCCCCGGGACAGTCATGAACACTGAAGCTTTCTTT
>TRBJ1-3|.|TRBV6-5|.
CASSKDSDSGNTIYF
TGTGCCAGCAGTAAGGACAGCGACTCTGGAAACACCATATATTTT
>TRBJ1-2|TRBD1|TRBV10-3|once
CAISGGAGGDYGYTF
TGTGCCATCAGTGGTGGGGCAGGGGGCGACTATGGCTACACCTTC
>TRBJ2-3|.|TRBV6-1|.
CASSEQADTDTQYF
TGTGCCAGCAGTGAACAGGCAGACACAGATACGCAGTATTTT
>TRBJ1-1|.|TRBV6-5|.
CASSYGRGYEAFF
TGTGCCAGCAGTTACGGCAGGGGATATGAAGCTTTCTTT
>TRBJ2-7|TRBD1|TRBV19|.
CASSTSGGWSYEQYF
TGTGCCAGTAGTACCTCAGGGGGCTGGTCCTACGAGCAGTACTTC
>TRBJ2-7|TRBD1|TRBV19|.
CASSPGTGAYEQYF
TGTGCCAGTAGTCCCGGGACAGGAGCCTACGAGCAGTACTTC
>TRBJ2-2|TRBD1|TRBV10-2|.
CASRGTGNTGELFF
TGCGCCAGCAGGGGGACAGGGAACACCGGGGAGCTGTTTTTT
>TRBJ2-7|TRBD1|TRBV6-5|.
CASSQGARSYEQYF
TGTGCCAGCAGCCAGGGGGCGAGGTCCTACGAGCAGTACTTC
>TRBJ2-5|TRBD2|TRBV27|.
CASSFSGRKETQYF
TGTGCCAGCAGTTTTAGCGGGAGGAAAGAGACCCAGTACTTC
>TRBJ1-5|TRBD1|TRBV19|many
CASRGGQGGNQPQHF
TGTGCCAGTAGGGGAGGACAGGGCGGCAATCAGCCCCAGCATTTT
>TRBJ1-4|.|TRBV19|.
CASSLSGVRREKLFF
TGTGCCAGTAGTCTGAGTGGGGTACGGAGGGAAAAACTGTTTTTT
>TRBJ1-1|TRBD1|TRBV7-9|few
CASSSGQANTEAFF
TGTGCCAGCAGCTCCGGACAGGCGAACACTGAAGCTTTCTTT
>TRBJ2-1|TRBD2|TRBV19|.
CASSMKKGRGLNDEQFF
TGTGCCAGTAGTATGAAGAAGGGGCGGGGACTAAACGATGAGCAGTTCTTC
>TRBJ2-7|TRBD2|TRBV27|.
CASKPDGGKYEQYF
TGTGCCAGCAAGCCGGACGGGGGGAAGTACGAGCAGTACTTC
>TRBJ2-1|TRBD2|TRBV10-3|.
CAISAGLAGAMDEQFF
TGTGCCATCAGTGCAGGACTAGCGGGAGCGATGGATGAGCAGTTCTTC
>TRBJ2-3|.|TRBV10-3|.
CAISRVPTSTDTQYF
TGTGCCATCAGCAGGGTACCCACTAGCACAGATACGCAGTATTTT
>TRBJ2-2|TRBD2|TRBV5-1|.
CASSGGLAGKNTGELFF
TGCGCCAGCAGCGGGGGACTAGCGGGGAAGAACACCGGGGAGCTGTTTTTT
>TRBJ1-3|.|TRBV12-5|.
CASGLSGSSGNTIYF
TGTGCTAGTGGGTTATCGGGTTCCTCTGGAAACACCATATATTTT
>TRBJ2-5|.|TRBV2|few
CASSDFPPGETQYF
TGTGCCAGCAGTGATTTTCCGCCGGGGGAGACCCAGTACTTC
>TRBJ2-7|TRBD2|TRBV11-2|.
CASSLEGTSGIRAGEQYF
TGTGCCAGCAGCTTAGAGGGGACTAGCGGGATAAGGGCGGGCGAGCAGTACTTC
>TRBJ1-1|.|TRBV19|.
CASSIDSVRGTEAFF
TGTGCCAGTAGTATAGATTCAGTCCGGGGCACTGAAGCTTTCTTT
>TRBJ1-1|.|TRBV10-1|once
CASREYRDTEAFF
TGCGCCAGCAGGGAATACAGGGACACTGAAGCTTTCTTT
>TRBJ1-2|TRBD1|TRBV4-2|.
CASSHPGTDSRYGYTF
TGTGCCAGCAGCCACCCAGGGACAGATTCACGCTATGGCTACACCTTC
>TRBJ2-7|.|TRBV1|.
CTSSQSPGTGCLEQYF
TGCACCAGCAGCCAATCCCCCGGGACAGGTTGCCTGGAGCAGTACTTC
>TRBJ1-2|.|TRBV18|once
CASSLQADLYGYTF
TGTGCCAGCTCATTACAGGCAGACCTCTATGGCTACACCTTC
>TRBJ2-7|TRBD1|TRBV11-3|.
CASRGQSSYEQYF
TGTGCCAGCCGGGGACAGTCTTCCTACGAGCAGTACTTC
>TRBJ2-7|.|TRBV30|.
CAWSAGGHGSYEQYF
TGTGCCTGGAGTGCCGGGGGTCACGGGTCCTACGAGCAGTACTTC
>TRBJ2-5|.|TRBV9|.
CASSIRFKETQYF
TGTGCCAGCAGCATACGGTTCAAAGAGACCCAGTACTTC
>TRBJ1-1|.|TRBV3-1/TRBV3-2|few
CASSLQGEAFF
TGTGCCAGCAGCCTACAGGGCGAAGCTTTCTTT